This TCR beta chain was captured by sequencing in a study of shared clonotypes between healthy human individuals. Produced via immunoSEQ multiplex PCR; TCRdb's table is partial and in-frame only. The data show some 1 million clones, 60% to 80% seen once. Germline-derived CDR1 and CDR2 are SQVTM and ANQGSEA. V gave up 6 bases and J gave up 5 bases, with 19 bases separating them. The CDR3 totals 15 residues. This sequence was found in a man between 18 and 29 years old in good health. The sequenced material came from memory CD4+ T cells sorted from blood. Subset denoted: CD45RA-negative fraction. The J gene is TRBJ2-2, the V gene TRBV29-1, with D possibly called TRBD1 or TRBD2 (5 bases each). CDR3 bases: TGCAGCGTCTCCCTGGGTGTTGAGGGGACCGGGGAGCTGTTTTTT. Amino acid sequence: CSVSLGVEGTGELFF.